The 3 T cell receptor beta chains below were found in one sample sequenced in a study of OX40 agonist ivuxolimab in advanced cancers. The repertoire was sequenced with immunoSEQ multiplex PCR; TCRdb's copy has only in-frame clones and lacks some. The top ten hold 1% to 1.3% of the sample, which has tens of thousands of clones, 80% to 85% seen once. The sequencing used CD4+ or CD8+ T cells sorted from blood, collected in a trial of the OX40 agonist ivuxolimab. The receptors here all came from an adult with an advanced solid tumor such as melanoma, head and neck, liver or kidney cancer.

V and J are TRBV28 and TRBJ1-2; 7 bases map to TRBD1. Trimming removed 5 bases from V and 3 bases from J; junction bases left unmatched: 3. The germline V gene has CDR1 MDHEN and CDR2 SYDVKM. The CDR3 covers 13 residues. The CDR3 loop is CASSIQGYYGYTF. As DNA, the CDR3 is TGTGCCAGCAGTATACAGGGGTACTATGGCTACACCTTC.

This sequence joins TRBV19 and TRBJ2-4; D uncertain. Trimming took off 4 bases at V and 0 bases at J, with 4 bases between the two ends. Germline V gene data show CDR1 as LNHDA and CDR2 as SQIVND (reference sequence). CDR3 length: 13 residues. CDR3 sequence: CASSTEAKNIQYF. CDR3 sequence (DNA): TGTGCCAGTAGTACTGAAGCCAAAAACATTCAGTACTTC.

The CDR3 DNA reads as TGCGCCAGCACGTCGGATATAAAGGGGTCCACAGATACGCAGTATTTT. It specifies CASTSDIKGSTDTQYF. This sequence joins TRBV10-2 and TRBJ2-3; tentative D call: TRBD1 (5 bases). Trimming removed 7 bases at V and 2 bases at J, with 19 bases between. The CDR3 extends over 16 amino acids. Germline CDR1 reads WSHSY; CDR2 reads SAAADI.